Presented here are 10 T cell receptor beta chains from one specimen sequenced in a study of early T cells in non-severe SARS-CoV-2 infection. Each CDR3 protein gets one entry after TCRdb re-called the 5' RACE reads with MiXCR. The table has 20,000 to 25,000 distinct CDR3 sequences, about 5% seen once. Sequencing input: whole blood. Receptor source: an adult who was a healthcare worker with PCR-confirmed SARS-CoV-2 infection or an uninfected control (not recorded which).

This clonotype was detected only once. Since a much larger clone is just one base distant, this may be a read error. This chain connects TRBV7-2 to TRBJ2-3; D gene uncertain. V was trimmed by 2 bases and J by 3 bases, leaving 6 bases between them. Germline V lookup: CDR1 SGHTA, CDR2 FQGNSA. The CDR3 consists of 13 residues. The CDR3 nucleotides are TGTGCCAGCAGCTTAAGCTGGACAGATACGCAGTATTTT. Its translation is CASSLSWTDTQYF.

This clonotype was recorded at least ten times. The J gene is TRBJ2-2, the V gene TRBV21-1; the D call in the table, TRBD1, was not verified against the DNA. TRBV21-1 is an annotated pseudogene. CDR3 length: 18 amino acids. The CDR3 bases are TGTGCCAGCAGCAAAGTAGGGGAAGGTAAAGAAAACACCGGGGAGCTGTTTTTT. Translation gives CASSKVGEGKENTGELFF.

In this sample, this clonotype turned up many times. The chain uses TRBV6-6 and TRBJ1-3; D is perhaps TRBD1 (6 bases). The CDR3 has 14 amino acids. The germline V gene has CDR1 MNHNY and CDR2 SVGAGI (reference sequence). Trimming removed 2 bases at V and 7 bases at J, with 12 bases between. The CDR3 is CASSYDIRGNTIYF. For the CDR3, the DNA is TGTGCCAGCAGTTACGACATAAGGGGGAACACCATATATTTT.

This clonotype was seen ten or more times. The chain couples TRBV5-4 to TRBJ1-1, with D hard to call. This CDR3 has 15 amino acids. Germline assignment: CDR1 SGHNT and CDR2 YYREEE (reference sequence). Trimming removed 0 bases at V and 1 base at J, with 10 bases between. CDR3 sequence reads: CASSLAGRSNTEAFF. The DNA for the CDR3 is TGTGCCAGCAGCTTGGCCGGCAGGTCGAACACTGAAGCTTTCTTT.

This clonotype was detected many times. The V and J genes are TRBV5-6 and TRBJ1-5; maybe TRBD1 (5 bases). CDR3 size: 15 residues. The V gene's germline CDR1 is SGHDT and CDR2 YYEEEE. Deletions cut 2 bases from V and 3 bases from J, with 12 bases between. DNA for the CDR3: TGTGCCAGCAGCTTCGGTGGGGGAAACAATCAGCCCCAGCATTTT. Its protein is CASSFGGGNNQPQHF.

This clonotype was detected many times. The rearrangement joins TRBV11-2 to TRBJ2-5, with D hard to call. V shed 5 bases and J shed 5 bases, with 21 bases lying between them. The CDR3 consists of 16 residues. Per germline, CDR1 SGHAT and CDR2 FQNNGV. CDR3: CASSPTHLPHGETQYF. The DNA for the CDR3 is TGTGCCAGCAGCCCCACCCACCTACCGCATGGGGAGACCCAGTACTTC.

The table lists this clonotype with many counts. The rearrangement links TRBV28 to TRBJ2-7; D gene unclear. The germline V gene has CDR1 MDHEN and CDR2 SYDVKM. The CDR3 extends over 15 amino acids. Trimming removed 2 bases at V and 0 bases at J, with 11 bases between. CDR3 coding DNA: TGTGCCAGCAGTTTAGCCGGATCCACCTCCTACGAGCAGTACTTC. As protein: CASSLAGSTSYEQYF.

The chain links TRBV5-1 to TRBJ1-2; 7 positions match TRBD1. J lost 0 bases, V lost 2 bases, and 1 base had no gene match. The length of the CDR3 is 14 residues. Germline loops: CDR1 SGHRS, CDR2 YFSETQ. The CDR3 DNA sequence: TGCGCCAGCAGCTTCGGGACAGCTAACTATGGCTACACCTTC. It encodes CASSFGTANYGYTF. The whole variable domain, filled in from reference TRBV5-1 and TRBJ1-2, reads KAGVTQTPRYLIKTRGQQVTLSCSPISGHRSVSWYQQTPGQGLQFLFEYFSETQRNKGNFPGRFSGRQFSNSRSEMNVSTLELGDSALYLCASSFGTANYGYTFGSGTRLTVV.

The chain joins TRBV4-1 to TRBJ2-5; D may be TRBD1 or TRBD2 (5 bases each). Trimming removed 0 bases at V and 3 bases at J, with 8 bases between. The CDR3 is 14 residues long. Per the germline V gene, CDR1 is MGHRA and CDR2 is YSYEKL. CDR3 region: CASSQDGTEETQYF. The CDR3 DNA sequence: TGCGCCAGCAGCCAAGATGGGACGGAAGAGACCCAGTACTTC.

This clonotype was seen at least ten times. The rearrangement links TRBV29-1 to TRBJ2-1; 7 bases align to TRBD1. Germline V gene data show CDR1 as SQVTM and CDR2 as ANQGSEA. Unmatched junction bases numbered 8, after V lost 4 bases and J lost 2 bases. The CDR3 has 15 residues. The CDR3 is CSVVSGTAAYNEQFF. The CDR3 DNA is TGCAGCGTTGTATCCGGGACAGCTGCCTACAATGAGCAGTTCTTC.